This TCR beta chain was sequenced during a study of blood T cells in healthy people across ages. This CDR3 has 16 amino acids. The V and J ends lost 4 bases and 6 bases, in that order; junction bases with no gene match: 10. From germline, CDR1 is DFQATT and CDR2 SNEGSKA (reference sequence). This clonotype came up a few times. Its antigen is currently unknown. Every sample had a minimum of 6 million PBMCs isolated. A J-beta primer mix and a sample-barcoded 5' primer were used in a second PCR of about 7 to 12 cycles. In TCRdb, the 5' RACE reads were re-called with MiXCR into one record per CDR3 protein. In the table there are 1.5 million to 2 million distinct CDR3 sequences, about 50% of which are singletons. General observations from the study: Unknown CMV status may confound age-related changes in expanded clones.

The chain combines TRBV20-1 with TRBJ2-5; 14 positions agree with TRBD2. This TCR derives from a middle-aged woman in good health. The specimen was blood. The CDR3 sequence: CSATSSGTSGGKTQYF. The DNA of the CDR3 is TGCAGTGCTACAAGTTCCGGGACTAGCGGGGGAAAGACCCAGTACTTC.